This is a list of T cell receptor beta chains from one sample in a study of OX40 agonist ivuxolimab in advanced cancers. Clones were read by immunoSEQ multiplex PCR, and TCRdb kept only the in-frame ones, dropping some. The sample shows roughly 87,000 clones, roughly nine tenths of them seen only once. The sample consisted of CD4+ or CD8+ T cells sorted from blood, taken in a trial of the OX40 agonist ivuxolimab. The receptors come from an adult with an advanced solid tumor such as melanoma, head and neck, liver or kidney cancer. Both conserved end residues are part of each CDR3. The D gene is left open where the match is weak. Not all rows give a size; the values are once, few, many and, for expanded clones, a class.

d_call: NA; v_call: TRBV6-5; j_call: TRBJ2-1; clone_size: NA; cdr3_nt: TGTGCCAGTGGTCTACCGGGGCATGAGCAGTTCTTC; cdr3_aa: CASGLPGHEQFF
d_call: NA; v_call: TRBV28; j_call: TRBJ1-1; clone_size: NA; cdr3_nt: TGTGCCAGCAGACGCGGGGGCGCCGCTGAAGCTTTCTTT; cdr3_aa: CASRRGGAAEAFF
d_call: NA; v_call: TRBV6-1; j_call: TRBJ1-5; clone_size: NA; cdr3_nt: TGTGCCAGCAGTGGGGACAACCGCATCCAGCCCCAGCATTTT; cdr3_aa: CASSGDNRIQPQHF
d_call: NA; v_call: TRBV27; j_call: TRBJ2-1; clone_size: NA; cdr3_nt: TGTGCCAGCAGTCACAGATACCTCGATGAGCAGTTCTTC; cdr3_aa: CASSHRYLDEQFF
d_call: NA; v_call: TRBV27; j_call: TRBJ1-5; clone_size: NA; cdr3_nt: TGTGCCAGCAGTTTATTGGGGGCGAGGGGCAATCAGCCCCAGCATTTT; cdr3_aa: CASSLLGARGNQPQHF
d_call: NA; v_call: TRBV28; j_call: TRBJ1-6; clone_size: NA; cdr3_nt: TGTGCCAGCAGACGGGGGTATTCGTATAATTCACCCCTCCACTTT; cdr3_aa: CASRRGYSYNSPLHF
d_call: TRBD1; v_call: TRBV6-1; j_call: TRBJ2-1; clone_size: NA; cdr3_nt: TGTGCCAGCCGGGACAGGTCCTACAATGAGCAGTTCTTC; cdr3_aa: CASRDRSYNEQFF
d_call: TRBD1; v_call: TRBV9; j_call: TRBJ1-2; clone_size: NA; cdr3_nt: TGTGCCAGCAGCGTCGGAGGGACAGGGTATGGCTACACCTTC; cdr3_aa: CASSVGGTGYGYTF
d_call: NA; v_call: TRBV13; j_call: TRBJ1-6; clone_size: once; cdr3_nt: TGTGCCAGCAGCTTGCAGGGTTTTGATTCACCCCTCCACTTT; cdr3_aa: CASSLQGFDSPLHF
d_call: NA; v_call: TRBV20-1; j_call: TRBJ1-4; clone_size: NA; cdr3_nt: TGCAGTGCTAGTTTGGTTGAAAAACTGTTTTTT; cdr3_aa: CSASLVEKLFF
d_call: NA; v_call: TRBV7-8; j_call: TRBJ2-1; clone_size: NA; cdr3_nt: TGTGCCAGCAGCTTAATCAAACAGGGTGTTAGCAATGAGCAGTTCTTC; cdr3_aa: CASSLIKQGVSNEQFF
d_call: NA; v_call: TRBV11-2; j_call: TRBJ2-1; clone_size: NA; cdr3_nt: TGTGCCAGCAGACTCACATACAATGAGCAGTTCTTC; cdr3_aa: CASRLTYNEQFF
d_call: TRBD1; v_call: TRBV29-1; j_call: TRBJ1-4; clone_size: NA; cdr3_nt: TGCAGCGTTACCATAGGGACAGGGGTTTCTACTAATGAAAAACTGTTTTTT; cdr3_aa: CSVTIGTGVSTNEKLFF
d_call: NA; v_call: TRBV4-3; j_call: TRBJ2-5; clone_size: once; cdr3_nt: TGCGCCAGCAGCCCCCTATTCCCCCCCGAGACCCAGTACTTC; cdr3_aa: CASSPLFPPETQYF
d_call: TRBD2; v_call: TRBV28; j_call: TRBJ2-1; clone_size: NA; cdr3_nt: TGTGCCAGCACATCCCTAGCGGGAGAGGGGTACAATGAGCAGTTCTTC; cdr3_aa: CASTSLAGEGYNEQFF
d_call: NA; v_call: TRBV10-3; j_call: TRBJ2-7; clone_size: NA; cdr3_nt: TGTGCCATCAGTGCTACCTACGAGCAGTACTTC; cdr3_aa: CAISATYEQYF